Presented here are 9 T cell receptor beta chains from one specimen sequenced in a study of persistence of HIV-infected CD4 T cells (dated by TCRdb to between 2020 and 2021). The label giving this sample's treatment or condition can be read as: suppressive antiretroviral therapy. Lysates of CMV-infected fibroblasts at around 10 ug/mL were used to stimulate the cells. Responding CD4+ T cells were sorted on the basis of upregulation of both CD40 ligand and CD69. The immunoSEQ hsTCRB assay version 4 in survey mode was used to sequence TCRbeta repertoires from genomic DNA. TCRdb re-hosts the immuneACCESS table, in-frame sequences only. Its copies lack some clones; in the studies checked, an unresolved V gene accounts for under half of them, and the cause for the rest is not known. The sample table records under 20,000 clones; 65% of these occur just once. Roughly 8% of the sample rests with the top ten.

These receptors lack a known antigen. This specimen consisted of CD4+ T cells sorted from PBMCs after roughly 20-hour stimulation, obtained from a patient who received antiretroviral therapy. Taken with the paper, the label for cell subset or site translates to: CD40L+CD69+ CD4 T cells responding to CMV lysate. The receptors stem from an adult woman with HIV who was CMV-seropositive.

The chain uses TRBV9 and TRBJ1-2; weak D call: TRBD1 (5 bases). Trimming left V 0 bases short and J 8 bases short, with 14 bases between. Germline CDR1 is SGDLS and CDR2 is YYNGEE. CDR3 length equals 14 residues. CDR3 in amino acids: CASSVGGRAEGYTF. CDR3 bases: TGTGCCAGCAGCGTAGGGGGCAGGGCGGAGGGCTACACCTTC.

V usage is TRBV7-2 and J usage is TRBJ1-5, with D unclear. The germline V and J ends were trimmed by 6 bases and 0 bases, with 12 bases remaining between them. This CDR3 has 15 residues. The V gene's germline CDR1 is SGHTA and CDR2 FQGNSA. The CDR3 spells CASSSDNFSNQPQHF. In DNA form, the CDR3 reads TGTGCCAGCAGTTCCGACAATTTTAGCAATCAGCCCCAGCATTTT.

This sequence joins TRBV14 and TRBJ1-6, with D possibly matching TRBD1 (6 bases). Germline CDR1 is SGHDN and CDR2 is FVKESK. The CDR3 is 15 residues long. The ends were cut back, 2 bases at V and 6 bases at J, with 11 bases in the middle. CDR3 region: CASSQPGQINSPLHF. In nucleotides, the CDR3 is TGTGCCAGCAGCCAACCAGGACAGATTAATTCACCCCTCCACTTT.

This rearrangement joins TRBV19 to TRBJ2-2; tentatively, D is TRBD1 (5 bases). The CDR3 contains 13 residues. V was shortened by 7 bases and J by 2 bases, with 8 bases between the two germline ends. Per germline, CDR1 LNHDA and CDR2 SQIVND (reference sequence). CDR3 nucleotides: TGTGCCAGTATTACAGGAAACACCGGGGAGCTGTTTTTT. It yields the protein CASITGNTGELFF.

With respect to this clone: This CDR3 is also generated by other DNA sequences in the sample. This chain uses TRBV7-8 with TRBJ1-2; a possible D gene is TRBD1 (5 bases). Germline assignment: CDR1 SGHVS and CDR2 FQNEAQ. This CDR3 region has 12 residues. Trimming cost V 1 base and J 8 bases, with 8 bases left between them. CDR3 bases: TGTGCCAGCAGCTTAGTAGGGGACGGCTACACCTTC. It yields the protein CASSLVGDGYTF.

V and J are TRBV5-4 and TRBJ1-3, with no clear D. The CDR3 consists of 15 residues. V was pared by 0 bases and J by 4 bases, with 11 bases between. From germline, CDR1 is SGHNT and CDR2 YYREEE (reference sequence). CDR3 residues: CASSLGHGLGNTIYF. The DNA of the CDR3 is TGTGCCAGCAGCTTGGGGCACGGGCTCGGAAACACCATATATTTT.

The rearrangement links TRBV5-1 to TRBJ2-5; TRBD2 matches 8 bases. With 2 bases clipped from V and 3 bases from J, the junction kept 12 bases outside the gene matches. The CDR3 length is 17 residues. Germline assignment: CDR1 SGHRS and CDR2 YFSETQ. The CDR3: CASSLTPLAGREETQYF. The CDR3 DNA reads as TGCGCCAGCAGCTTAACCCCCTTAGCGGGGAGGGAAGAGACCCAGTACTTC.

The gene calls are TRBV9 and TRBJ1-1; D ambiguous. The CDR3 runs 13 residues. V was shortened by 3 bases and J by 1 base, with 7 bases between the two germline ends. CDR1 is SGDLS, CDR2 YYNGEE, per germline. As DNA, the CDR3 is TGTGCCAGCAGCGAAACACCGAACACTGAAGCTTTCTTT. Translating gives CASSETPNTEAFF.

The chain recombines TRBV2 with TRBJ1-1; D not certain. The V gene's germline CDR1 is SNHLY and CDR2 FYNNEI. V was clipped by 0 bases and J by 3 bases, with 8 bases between them. The CDR3 totals 14 residues. This CDR3 is CASSEAHIDTEAFF. The DNA of the CDR3 is TGTGCCAGCAGTGAAGCCCACATTGACACTGAAGCTTTCTTT.